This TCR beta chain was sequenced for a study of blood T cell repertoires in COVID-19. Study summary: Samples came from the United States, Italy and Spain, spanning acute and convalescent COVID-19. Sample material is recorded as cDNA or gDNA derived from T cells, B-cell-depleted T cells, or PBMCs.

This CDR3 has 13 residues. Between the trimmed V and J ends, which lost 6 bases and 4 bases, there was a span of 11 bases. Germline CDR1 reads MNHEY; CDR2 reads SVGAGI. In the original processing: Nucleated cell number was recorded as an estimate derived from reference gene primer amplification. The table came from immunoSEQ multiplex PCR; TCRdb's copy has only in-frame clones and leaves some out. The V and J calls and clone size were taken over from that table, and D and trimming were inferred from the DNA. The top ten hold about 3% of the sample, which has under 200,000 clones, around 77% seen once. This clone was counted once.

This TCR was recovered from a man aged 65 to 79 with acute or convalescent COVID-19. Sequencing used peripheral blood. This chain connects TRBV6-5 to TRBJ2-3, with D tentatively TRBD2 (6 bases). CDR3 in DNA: TGTGCCAGCAGAGAGGCTAGCGCAGATACGCAGTATTTT. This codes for CASREASADTQYF.